This T cell receptor (beta chain) was profiled in a study of quantifying T cell responses using KT2 cells. Turning to the study itself: TCR alpha and beta constant-region primers primed reverse transcription of RNA. Whole-study results and caveats: KT2 clone alpha and beta sequence counts scaled linearly with input KT2 cell number.

With 7 bases removed from V and 5 bases from J, the gap between germline ends came to 23 bases. CDR3 length: 15 amino acids. Germline lookup yields CDR1 SQVTM and CDR2 ANQGSEA. This clonotype was counted ten times or more. Its antigen remains unknown. Known numbers of the T cell clone KT2 were added to PBMC. An oligo carrying a UMI was ligated to the cDNA 3' end. First-round PCR used 4 to 5 cycles and beta primers RC1.1 and RC1.2 covering TRBC1 and TRBC2. TCR alpha and beta chains were handled separately starting at the second PCR. TCRdb called the UMI-ligation and nested PCR reads again in MiXCR, with one record for every CDR3 protein. Among approximately 57,000 distinct CDR3 sequences listed, roughly an eighth were seen once.

The chain joins TRBV29-1 to TRBJ1-1, with D perhaps matching TRBD1 (5 bases). The source of this sequence is a human donor. The sequenced material came from PBMCs spiked with cells of the T cell clone KT2. CDR3 in amino acids: CSGLAGSSWGTEAFF. DNA of the CDR3: TGCAGCGGTTTAGCGGGGTCCAGCTGGGGGACTGAAGCTTTCTTT.